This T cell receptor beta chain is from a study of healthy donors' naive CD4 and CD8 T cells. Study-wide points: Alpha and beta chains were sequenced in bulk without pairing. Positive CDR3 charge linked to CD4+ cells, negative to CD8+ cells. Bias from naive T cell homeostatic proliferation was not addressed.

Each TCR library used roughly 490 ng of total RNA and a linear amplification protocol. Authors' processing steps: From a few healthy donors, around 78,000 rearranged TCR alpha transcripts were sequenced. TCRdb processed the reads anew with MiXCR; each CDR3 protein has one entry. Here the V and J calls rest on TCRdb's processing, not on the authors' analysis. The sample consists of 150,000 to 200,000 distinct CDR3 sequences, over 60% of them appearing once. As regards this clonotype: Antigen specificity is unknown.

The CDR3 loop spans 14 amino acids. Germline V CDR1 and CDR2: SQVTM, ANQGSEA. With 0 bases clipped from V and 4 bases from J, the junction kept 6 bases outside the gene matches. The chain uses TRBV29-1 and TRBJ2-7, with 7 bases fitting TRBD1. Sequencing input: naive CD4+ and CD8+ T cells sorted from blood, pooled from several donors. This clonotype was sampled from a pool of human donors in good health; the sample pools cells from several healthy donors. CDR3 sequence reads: CSVEDRDSGYEQYF. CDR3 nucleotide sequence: TGCAGCGTTGAAGATCGGGACAGTGGTTACGAGCAGTACTTC.